This TCR beta chain comes out of a study of blood T cells in healthy people across ages. Study-level points and caveats: Diversity figures based on one million T cells were deemed too low.

With a J-beta primer mix and a sample-barcoded 5' primer, a second PCR ran 7 to 11 cycles. MiXCR, applied by TCRdb to the 5' RACE reads, yields one record per CDR3 protein. The table shows 500,000 to 700,000 distinct CDR3 sequences, with about 28% occurring only once. This clonotype was observed a handful of times. The antigen remains unidentified. A single base separates this from a much larger clone, so it may be a read error. Germline trimming cut 2 bases from V and 7 bases from J; bases unmatched to any gene: 8. The germline CDR1 and CDR2 sequences are SGHRS and YFSETQ. This CDR3 has 14 amino acids.

The sequence came from a woman older than 75 in good health. Sequencing was performed on blood. The chain combines TRBV5-1 with TRBJ2-5; TRBD1 matches at 7 bases. The CDR3 coding sequence is TGCGCCAGCAGCTTACGACAGGGAAAAGGGACCCAGTACTTC. It codes for CASSLRQGKGTQYF.